The TCR beta chain under discussion was sequenced for a study of cytomegalovirus exposure and HLA in healthy donors. Findings of the study overall: A list of approximately 160 TCR beta chains associated with cytomegalovirus was given.

V was pared by 7 bases and J by 7 bases, with 11 bases of the junction left unmatched. The length of the CDR3 is 14 residues. Germline loops: CDR1 MNHNS, CDR2 SASEGT. This table comes from immunoSEQ multiplex PCR, and its TCRdb copy is limited to in-frame clones, with some not included. The sample carries around 150,000 clones, around 96% recorded once. About this clone: Its antigen is still unknown.

The rearrangement links TRBV6-1 to TRBJ2-5, with 8 bases fitting TRBD2. The TCR originated in a woman between 18 and 29 years old in good health and CMV-seronegative. The sequenced sample consisted of PBMCs. CDR3 bases: TGTGCCAGCATGACGGAGAGCGGGGGAGGGACCCAGTACTTC. Its translation: CASMTESGGGTQYF.